The 9 T cell receptor beta chains below all came from one sample that was sequenced in a study of T-cell memory formation after mild COVID-19. TCRdb reanalysed the 5' RACE reads using MiXCR and keeps one entry per CDR3 protein. Found here are around 450,000 distinct CDR3 sequences, about 24% of them singletons; the top ten hold roughly 8.7%. The sample consisted of PBMCs or a T cell subset sorted from them (not recorded which). The receptors shown here come from an adult woman who had mild COVID-19 (a few samples of this study predate the infection). Cell type and time point are not known.

The chain employs TRBV19 and TRBJ2-1, with 9 positions matching TRBD2. Germline-derived CDR1 and CDR2 are LNHDA and SQIVND (reference sequence). CDR3 size: 15 residues. V was pared by 9 bases and J by 4 bases, with 10 bases of the junction left unmatched. The DNA of the CDR3 is TGTGCCAGCAGACCCGGGACTAGCACATACAATGAGCAGTTCTTC. This sequence encodes CASRPGTSTYNEQFF.

This chain joins TRBV12-5 and TRBJ1-3; unclear D gene. Trimming shortened V by 7 bases and J by 0 bases, and 13 bases separated the two germline ends. Germline V gene data show CDR1 as LGHNT and CDR2 as FRNRAP. The CDR3 runs to 15 residues. The CDR3 reads CASASDGLSGNTIYF. The CDR3, as DNA: TGTGCTAGTGCCTCGGACGGGCTCTCTGGAAACACCATATATTTT.

The sample holds a few counts of this clonotype. The junction differs from germline at one of its ends, possibly a read error. This rearrangement joins TRBV29-1 to TRBJ2-3, with 10 bases lining up with TRBD1. This CDR3 has 18 amino acids. CDR1 is SQVTM, CDR2 ANQGSEA, per germline. The CDR3, as DNA: TGCAGCGTGGACGGGACAGGGGTTCGAAGTTCGCCCACATATACGCAGTATTTT. Its protein is CSVDGTGVRSSPTYTQYF.

The chain has TRBV7-2 and TRBJ1-2; maybe TRBD1 (6 bases). Germline values: CDR1 SGHTA, CDR2 FQGNSA. CDR3 length: 15 amino acids. Trimming took 2 bases from V and 4 from J, leaving 14 bases between them. CDR3 DNA: TGTGCCAGCAGCTTAATGGGGCAGGGGACCTATGGCTACACCTTC. Its translation: CASSLMGQGTYGYTF.

This clonotype was observed a handful of times. The genes are TRBV25-1 and TRBJ1-6; D perhaps matches TRBD1 (5 bases). V was shortened by 2 bases and J by 12 bases, with 14 bases between the two germline ends. CDR3 length equals 14 residues. Germline CDR1 is MGHDK and CDR2 is SYGVNS. The CDR3 here is CASSENGMGGPLHF. CDR3 in DNA: TGTGCCAGCAGTGAAAATGGGATGGGGGGACCCCTCCACTTT.

This clonotype was observed a few times. CDR3 sequence: CASSYDFPPTGELFF. The CDR3 DNA reads TGTGCCAGCAGTTACGACTTCCCACCCACCGGGGAGCTGTTTTTT. The chain employs TRBV6-5 and TRBJ2-2; D uncertain. The CDR3 covers 15 residues. The germline V gene has CDR1 MNHEY and CDR2 SVGAGI. Trimming took off 2 bases at V and 4 bases at J, with 11 bases between the two ends.

J is TRBJ2-5 and V is TRBV29-1; TRBD2 might be the D (7 bases). The CDR3 has 15 residues. Germline V CDR1 and CDR2: SQVTM, ANQGSEA. Trimming stripped 6 bases from V and 1 base from J, with 18 bases between. This chain's CDR3 is CSVLGGAMFQETQYF. The CDR3 DNA is TGCAGCGTGCTTGGGGGGGCCATGTTCCAAGAGACCCAGTACTTC.

This clonotype has just one count. The rearrangement links TRBV15 to TRBJ2-7; D gene ambiguous. CDR3 length: 16 amino acids. Per the germline V gene, CDR1 is LNHNV and CDR2 is YYDKDF (reference sequence). V gave up 0 bases and J gave up 0 bases, with 12 bases separating them. DNA of the CDR3: TGTGCCACCAGCAGAGACGGCTCCCCGAACTCCTACGAGCAGTACTTC. It is translated as CATSRDGSPNSYEQYF.

The genes are TRBV6-5 and TRBJ2-1; 9 bases map to TRBD2. From germline, CDR1 is MNHEY and CDR2 SVGAGI. Trimming took 6 bases from V and 2 from J; bases not matched to a gene: 5. The CDR3 is made up of 15 amino acids. CDR3 in DNA: TGTGCCAGCAGATTAGCGGGGGTAACCTACAATGAGCAGTTCTTC. This sequence encodes CASRLAGVTYNEQFF.